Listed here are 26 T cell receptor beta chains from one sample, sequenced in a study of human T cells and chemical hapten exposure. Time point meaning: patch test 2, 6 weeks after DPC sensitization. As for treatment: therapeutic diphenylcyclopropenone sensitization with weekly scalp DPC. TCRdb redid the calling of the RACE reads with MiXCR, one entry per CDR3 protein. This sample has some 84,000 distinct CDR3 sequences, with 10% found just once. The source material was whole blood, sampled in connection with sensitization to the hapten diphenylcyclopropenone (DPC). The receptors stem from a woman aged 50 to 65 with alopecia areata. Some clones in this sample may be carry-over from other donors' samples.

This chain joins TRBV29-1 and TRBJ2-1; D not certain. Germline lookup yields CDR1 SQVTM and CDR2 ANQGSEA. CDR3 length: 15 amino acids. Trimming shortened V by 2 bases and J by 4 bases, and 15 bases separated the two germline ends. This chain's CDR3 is CSVEKDRRAYNEQFF. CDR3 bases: TGCAGCGTTGAAAAGGACCGGAGAGCGTACAATGAGCAGTTCTTC.

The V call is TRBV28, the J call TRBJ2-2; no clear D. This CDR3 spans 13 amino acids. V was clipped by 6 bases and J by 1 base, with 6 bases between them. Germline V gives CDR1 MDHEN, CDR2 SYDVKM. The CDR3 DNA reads TGTGCCAGCAGAGAGATGAACACCGGGGAGCTGTTTTTT. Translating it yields CASREMNTGELFF. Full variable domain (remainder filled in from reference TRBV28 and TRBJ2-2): DVKVTQSSRYLVKRTGEKVFLECVQDMDHENMFWYRQDPGLGLRLIYFSYDVKMKEKGDIPEGYSVSREKKERFSLILESASTNQTSMYLCASREMNTGELFFGEGSRLTVL.

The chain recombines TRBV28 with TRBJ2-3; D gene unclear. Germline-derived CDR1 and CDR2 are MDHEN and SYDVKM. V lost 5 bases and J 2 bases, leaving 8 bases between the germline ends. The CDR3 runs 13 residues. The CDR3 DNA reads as TGTGCCAGCAGTCCTCCCTTCACAGATACGCAGTATTTT. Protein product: CASSPPFTDTQYF.

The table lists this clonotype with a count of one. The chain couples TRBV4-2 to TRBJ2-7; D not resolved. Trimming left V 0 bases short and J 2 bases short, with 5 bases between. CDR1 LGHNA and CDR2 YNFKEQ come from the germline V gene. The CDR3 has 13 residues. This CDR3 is CASSQDWAYEQYF. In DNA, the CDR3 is TGTGCCAGCAGCCAAGATTGGGCCTACGAGCAGTACTTC.

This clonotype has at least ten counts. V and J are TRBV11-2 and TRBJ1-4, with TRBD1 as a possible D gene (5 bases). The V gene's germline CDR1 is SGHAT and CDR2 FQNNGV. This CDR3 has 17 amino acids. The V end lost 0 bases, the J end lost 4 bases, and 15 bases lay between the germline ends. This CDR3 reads CASSLDRDFNHNEKLFF. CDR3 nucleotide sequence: TGTGCCAGCAGCTTAGATCGGGACTTTAATCATAATGAAAAACTGTTTTTT.

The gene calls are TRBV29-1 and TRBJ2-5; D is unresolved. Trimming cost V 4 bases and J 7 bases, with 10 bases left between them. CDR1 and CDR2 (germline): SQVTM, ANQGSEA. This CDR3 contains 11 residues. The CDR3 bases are TGCAGCGTTGGGGTATCGGGGACCCAGTACTTC. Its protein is CSVGVSGTQYF.

CDR3 nucleotide sequence: TGCGCCAGCAGTCAAATGTATGTGGGGCTGGGAACTGAAGCTTTCTTT. It yields the protein CASSQMYVGLGTEAFF. The chain carries TRBV4-1 and TRBJ1-1; perhaps TRBD1 as D (5 bases). The CDR3 has 16 residues. CDR1 and CDR2 from the germline V gene are MGHRA and YSYEKL. Between the trimmed V and J ends, which lost 6 bases and 5 bases, there was a span of 22 bases.

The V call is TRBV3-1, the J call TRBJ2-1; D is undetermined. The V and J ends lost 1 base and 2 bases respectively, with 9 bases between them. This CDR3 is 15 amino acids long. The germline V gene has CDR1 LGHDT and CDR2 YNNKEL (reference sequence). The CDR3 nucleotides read TGTGCCAGCAGCCAAGGGTTATCCGCCTACAATGAGCAGTTCTTC. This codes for CASSQGLSAYNEQFF.

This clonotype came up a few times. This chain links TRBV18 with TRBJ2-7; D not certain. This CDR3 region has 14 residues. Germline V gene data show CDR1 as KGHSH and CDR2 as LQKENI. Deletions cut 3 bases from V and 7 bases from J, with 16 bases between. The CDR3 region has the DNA TGTGCCAGCTCACCCCCCGTGGGTACATATGAGCAGTACTTC. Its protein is CASSPPVGTYEQYF.

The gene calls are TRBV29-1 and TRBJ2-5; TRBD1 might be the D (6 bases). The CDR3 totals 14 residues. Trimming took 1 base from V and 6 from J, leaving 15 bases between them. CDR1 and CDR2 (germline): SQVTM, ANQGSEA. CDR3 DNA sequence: TGCAGCGTTGAAGGGTCAGGGGTTGGGAAGACCCAGTACTTC. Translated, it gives CSVEGSGVGKTQYF.

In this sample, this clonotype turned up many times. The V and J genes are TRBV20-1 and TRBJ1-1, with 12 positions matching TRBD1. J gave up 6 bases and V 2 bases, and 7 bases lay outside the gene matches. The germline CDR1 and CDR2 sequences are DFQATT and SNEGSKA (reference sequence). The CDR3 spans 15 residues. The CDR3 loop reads CSARTGQGAMAEAFF. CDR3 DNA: TGCAGTGCTAGAACGGGACAGGGGGCCATGGCTGAAGCTTTCTTT.

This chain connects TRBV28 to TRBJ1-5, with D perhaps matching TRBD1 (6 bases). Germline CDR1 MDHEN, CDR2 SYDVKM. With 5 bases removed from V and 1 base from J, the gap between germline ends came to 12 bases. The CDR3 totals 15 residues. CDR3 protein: CASSPGGASNQPQHF. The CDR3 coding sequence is TGTGCCAGCAGTCCCGGGGGGGCGAGCAATCAGCCCCAGCATTTT. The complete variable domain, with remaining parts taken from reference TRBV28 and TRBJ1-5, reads DVKVTQSSRYLVKRTGEKVFLECVQDMDHENMFWYRQDPGLGLRLIYFSYDVKMKEKGDIPEGYSVSREKKERFSLILESASTNQTSMYLCASSPGGASNQPQHFGDGTRLSIL.

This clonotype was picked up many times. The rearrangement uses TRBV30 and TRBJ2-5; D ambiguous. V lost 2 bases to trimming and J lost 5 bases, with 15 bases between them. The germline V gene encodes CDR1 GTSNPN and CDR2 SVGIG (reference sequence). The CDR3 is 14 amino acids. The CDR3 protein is CAWSREAWGETQYF. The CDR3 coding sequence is TGTGCCTGGAGTAGAGAGGCCTGGGGTGAGACCCAGTACTTC.

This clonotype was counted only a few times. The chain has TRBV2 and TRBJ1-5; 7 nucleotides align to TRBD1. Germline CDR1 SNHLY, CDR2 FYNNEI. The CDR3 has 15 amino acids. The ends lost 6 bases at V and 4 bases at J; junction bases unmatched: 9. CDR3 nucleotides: TGTGCCAGCAGAGATGGGACAGCCTCAAATCAGCCCCAGCATTTT. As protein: CASRDGTASNQPQHF.

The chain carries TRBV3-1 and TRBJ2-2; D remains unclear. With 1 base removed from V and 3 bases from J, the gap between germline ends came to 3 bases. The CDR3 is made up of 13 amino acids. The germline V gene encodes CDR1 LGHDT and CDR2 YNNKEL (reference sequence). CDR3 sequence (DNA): TGTGCCAGCAGCCAAGTAGACACCGGGGAGCTGTTTTTT. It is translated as CASSQVDTGELFF.

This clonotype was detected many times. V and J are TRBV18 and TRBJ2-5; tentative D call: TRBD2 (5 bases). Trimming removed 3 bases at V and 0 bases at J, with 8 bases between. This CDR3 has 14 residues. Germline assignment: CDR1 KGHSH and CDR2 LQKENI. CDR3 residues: CASSPFGDQETQYF. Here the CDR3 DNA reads TGTGCCAGCTCACCCTTCGGGGACCAAGAGACCCAGTACTTC. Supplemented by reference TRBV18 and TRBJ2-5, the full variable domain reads NAGVMQNPRHLVRRRGQEARLRCSPMKGHSHVYWYRQLPEEGLKFMVYLQKENIIDESGMPKERFSAEFPKEGPSILRIQQVVRGDSAAYFCASSPFGDQETQYFGPGTRLLVL.

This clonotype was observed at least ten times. CDR3 protein: CASSQRLAAYNEQFF. CDR3 in DNA: TGTGCCAGCAGCCAAAGACTAGCAGCATACAATGAGCAGTTCTTC. The chain employs TRBV11-2 and TRBJ2-1; the match to TRBD2 covers 7 bases. V dropped 5 bases and J dropped 4; count of bases not matched to a gene: 8. This CDR3 region has 15 residues. Looked up from germline, CDR1 is SGHAT and CDR2 is FQNNGV.

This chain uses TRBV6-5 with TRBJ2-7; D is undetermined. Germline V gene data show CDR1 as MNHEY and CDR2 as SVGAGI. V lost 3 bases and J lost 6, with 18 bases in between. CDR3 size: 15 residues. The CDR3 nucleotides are TGTGCCAGCAGTTATAGACTCATGCCATTACGCGAGCAGTACTTC. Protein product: CASSYRLMPLREQYF.

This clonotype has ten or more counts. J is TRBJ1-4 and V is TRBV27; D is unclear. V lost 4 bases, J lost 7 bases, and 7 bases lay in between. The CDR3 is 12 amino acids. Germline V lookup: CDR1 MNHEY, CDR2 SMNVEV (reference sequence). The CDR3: CASSYTGEKLFF. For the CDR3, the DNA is TGTGCCAGCAGTTACACGGGTGAAAAACTGTTTTTT.

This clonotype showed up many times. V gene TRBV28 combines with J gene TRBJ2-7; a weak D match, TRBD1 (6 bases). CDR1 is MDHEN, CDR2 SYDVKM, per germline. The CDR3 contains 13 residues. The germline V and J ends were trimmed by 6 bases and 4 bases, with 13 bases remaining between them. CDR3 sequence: CASRPGQSYEQYF. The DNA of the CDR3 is TGTGCCAGCAGACCTGGACAGTCGTACGAGCAGTACTTC.

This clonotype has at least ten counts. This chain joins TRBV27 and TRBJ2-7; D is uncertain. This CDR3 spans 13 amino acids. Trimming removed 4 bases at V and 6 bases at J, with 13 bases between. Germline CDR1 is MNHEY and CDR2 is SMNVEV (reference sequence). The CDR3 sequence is CASSYHSKSEQYF. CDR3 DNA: TGTGCCAGCAGTTATCACAGCAAGAGCGAGCAGTACTTC.

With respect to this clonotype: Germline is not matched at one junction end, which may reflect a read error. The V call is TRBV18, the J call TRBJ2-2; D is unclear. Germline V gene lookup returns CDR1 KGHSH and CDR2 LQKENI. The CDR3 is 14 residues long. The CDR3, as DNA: TGTGCCAGCTCACGCGGACGCGACACCGGGCAGCTGTTTTTT. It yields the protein CASSRGRDTGQLFF.

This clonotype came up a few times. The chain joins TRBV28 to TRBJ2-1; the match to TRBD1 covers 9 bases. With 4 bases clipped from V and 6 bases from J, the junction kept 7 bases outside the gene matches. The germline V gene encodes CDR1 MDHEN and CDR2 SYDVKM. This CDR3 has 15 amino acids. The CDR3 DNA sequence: TGTGCCAGCAGTTACAGGGGGCACAGCCGCAATGAGCAGTTCTTC. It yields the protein CASSYRGHSRNEQFF.

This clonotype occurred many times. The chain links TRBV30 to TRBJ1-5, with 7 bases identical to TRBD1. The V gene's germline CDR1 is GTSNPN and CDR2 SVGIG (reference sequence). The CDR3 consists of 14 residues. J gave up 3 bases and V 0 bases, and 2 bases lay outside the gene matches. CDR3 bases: TGTGCCTGGAGTGTGACAGGGAACAATCAGCCCCAGCATTTT. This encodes CAWSVTGNNQPQHF.

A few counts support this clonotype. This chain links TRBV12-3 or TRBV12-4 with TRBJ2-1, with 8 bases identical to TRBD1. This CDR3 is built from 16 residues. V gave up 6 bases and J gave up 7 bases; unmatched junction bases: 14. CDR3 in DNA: TGTGCCAGCAGACCACCGGGACAGGCCTTTGGGAATGAGCAGTTCTTC. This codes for CASRPPGQAFGNEQFF.

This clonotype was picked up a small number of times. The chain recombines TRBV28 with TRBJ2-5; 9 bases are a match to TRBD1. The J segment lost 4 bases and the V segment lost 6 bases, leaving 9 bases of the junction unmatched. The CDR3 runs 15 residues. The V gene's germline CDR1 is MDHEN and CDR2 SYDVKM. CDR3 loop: CASSPPGQGSETQYF. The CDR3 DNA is TGTGCCAGCAGCCCCCCGGGACAGGGTTCAGAGACCCAGTACTTC.